Below are 17 T cell receptor beta chains sequenced from a single sample in a study of blood T cell repertoires in COVID-19. Produced via immunoSEQ multiplex PCR; TCRdb's table is partial and in-frame only. Among 250,000 to 300,000 clones listed, over 75% were seen once. The sample taken for sequencing was peripheral blood. The receptors come from a man in his forties or fifties with active or convalescent COVID-19.

The V call is TRBV6-1, the J call TRBJ2-1; possible D gene TRBD1, 5 bases. Between the trimmed V and J ends, which lost 2 bases and 5 bases, there was a span of 10 bases. The germline V gene encodes CDR1 MNHNS and CDR2 SASEGT. The CDR3 has 14 amino acids. The CDR3 sequence: CASSENPRDNEQFF. The CDR3 nucleotides read TGTGCCAGCAGTGAAAACCCCAGGGACAATGAGCAGTTCTTC.

This chain uses TRBV10-3 with TRBJ2-7, with 7 bases that match TRBD1. V lost 8 bases and J lost 0; bases outside the gene matches: 7. The CDR3 is 14 amino acids. Germline V gene data show CDR1 as ENHRY and CDR2 as SYGVKD. The CDR3 DNA sequence: TGTGCCATCCGCCCAGGGGGAAGCTCCTACGAGCAGTACTTC. Residues: CAIRPGGSSYEQYF.

The V and J genes are TRBV12-3 or TRBV12-4 and TRBJ1-1; D not resolved. This CDR3 contains 12 residues. V lost 8 bases and J 3 bases, leaving 10 bases between the germline ends. The DNA of the CDR3 is TGTGCCAGCCGTCCGAGGGACACTGAAGCTTTCTTT. This sequence encodes CASRPRDTEAFF.

The chain links TRBV2 to TRBJ2-3; possible D gene TRBD2, 6 bases. This CDR3 region has 13 residues. V gave up 10 bases and J gave up 5 bases, with 16 bases separating them. Germline CDR1 and CDR2: SNHLY and FYNNEI. CDR3 in DNA: TGTGCCACGGGCGGGGTTTATGGAGATACGCAGTATTTT. Residues: CATGGVYGDTQYF. The whole variable domain, remainder taken from reference TRBV2 and TRBJ2-3, is EPEVTQTPSHQVTQMGQEVILRCVPISNHLYFYWYRQILGQKVEFLVSFYNNEISEKSEIFDDQFSVERPDGSNFTLKIRSTKLEDSAMYFCATGGVYGDTQYFGPGTRLTVL.

The chain carries TRBV19 and TRBJ2-1; 8 nucleotides match TRBD1. The CDR3 runs 15 residues. With V trimmed by 7 bases and J by 2 bases, 7 bases remained unmatched. Germline V CDR1 and CDR2: LNHDA, SQIVND (reference sequence). The CDR3 loop is CASTPRGLAYNEQFF. CDR3 bases: TGTGCCAGTACCCCCAGGGGGCTGGCCTACAATGAGCAGTTCTTC.

The chain has TRBV15 and TRBJ1-2; TRBD1 aligns across 8 bases. Trimming at V came to 0 bases and at J to 4 bases, leaving 4 bases not matched to a gene. The CDR3 runs to 15 residues. Germline V CDR1 and CDR2: LNHNV, YYDKDF (reference sequence). The CDR3 coding sequence is TGTGCCACCAGCAGAGATCCCGGACAGGGCTATGGCTACACCTTC. Translation: CATSRDPGQGYGYTF. The variable domain in full, with the rest retrieved from reference TRBV15 and TRBJ1-2, is DAMVIQNPRYQVTQFGKPVTLSCSQTLNHNVMYWYQQKSSQAPKLLFHYYDKDFNNEADTPDNFQSRRPNTSFCFLDIRSPGLGDTAMYLCATSRDPGQGYGYTFGSGTRLTVV.

The chain carries TRBV28 and TRBJ2-1; 7 nucleotides agree with TRBD2. In germline, CDR1 is MDHEN, CDR2 SYDVKM. The CDR3 is 15 residues long. Trimming took 4 bases from V and 0 from J; bases not matched to a gene: 3. The CDR3 here is CASSWGGSSYNEQFF. CDR3 DNA: TGTGCCAGCAGTTGGGGGGGAAGCTCCTACAATGAGCAGTTCTTC.

The rearrangement joins TRBV6-5 to TRBJ1-6; 10 positions match TRBD1. This CDR3 is built from 15 residues. Germline CDR1 reads MNHEY; CDR2 reads SVGAGI. Unmatched junction bases numbered 6, after V lost 3 bases and J lost 10 bases. CDR3 bases: TGTGCCAGCAGTTATGGGACAGGGGTGGACTCACCCCTCCACTTT. Translated: CASSYGTGVDSPLHF.

The chain is built from TRBV5-1 and TRBJ2-2, with D tentatively TRBD2 (6 bases). The CDR3 loop spans 17 amino acids. Germline V gene data show CDR1 as SGHRS and CDR2 as YFSETQ. Deletions cut 4 bases from V and 5 bases from J, with 21 bases between. CDR3 region: CASSPRISGGKTGELFF. The CDR3 DNA is TGCGCCAGCAGCCCACGCATTAGCGGAGGAAAAACCGGGGAGCTGTTTTTT.

Only one count was recorded for this clone. The V and J genes are TRBV30 and TRBJ2-3, with 8 positions matching TRBD1. This CDR3 region has 15 residues. Unmatched junction bases numbered 8, after V lost 0 bases and J lost 6 bases. Per the germline V gene, CDR1 is GTSNPN and CDR2 is SVGIG (reference sequence). The CDR3 region has the DNA TGTGCCTGGAGTGTTTGGCAGGGGGCAAGGGATACGCAGTATTTT. Amino acids: CAWSVWQGARDTQYF.

The chain joins TRBV6-1 to TRBJ1-1; no clear D. CDR1 MNHNS and CDR2 SASEGT come from the germline V gene. This CDR3 is 14 amino acids long. The V and J ends lost 2 bases and 4 bases respectively, with 11 bases between them. The CDR3 reads CASSEHPTGTEAFF. In DNA form, the CDR3 reads TGTGCCAGCAGTGAACACCCTACCGGCACTGAAGCTTTCTTT.

The chain carries TRBV25-1 and TRBJ2-2, with 10 bases matching TRBD1. Germline V gene sequence: CDR1 MGHDK, CDR2 SYGVNS. The CDR3 is made up of 16 amino acids. The V gene end was trimmed by 4 bases and the J gene end by 4 bases; junction bases not matched to a gene: 6. This chain's CDR3 is CASSGDRGLVTGELFF. In DNA form, the CDR3 reads TGTGCCAGCAGTGGGGACAGGGGACTTGTCACCGGGGAGCTGTTTTTT.

The V call is TRBV30, the J call TRBJ2-2; 8 bases match TRBD2. The CDR3 is made up of 15 amino acids. After removal of 5 bases from V and 1 base from J, the junction contained 6 bases not matched to a gene. Germline V gives CDR1 GTSNPN, CDR2 SVGIG (reference sequence). CDR3 nucleotides: TGTGCCTGGCGGAAGCGGGGGATGAACACCGGGGAGCTGTTTTTT. Protein: CAWRKRGMNTGELFF.

This chain's CDR3 is CASSSRLAGSYEQYF. The CDR3 bases are TGTGCCAGCAGCTCGAGACTAGCGGGTTCCTACGAGCAGTACTTC. J is TRBJ2-7 and V is TRBV7-9; 10 bases are shared with TRBD2. V dropped 4 bases and J dropped 1; count of bases not matched to a gene: 4. Germline V gene lookup returns CDR1 SEHNR and CDR2 FQNEAQ (reference sequence). This CDR3 has 15 amino acids.

The CDR3 reads CAISESWDGSEKLFF. CDR3 DNA: TGTGCCATCAGTGAGTCGTGGGATGGGAGTGAAAAACTGTTTTTT. The chain recombines TRBV10-3 with TRBJ1-4; D unclear. The CDR3 totals 15 residues. Trimming removed 0 bases at V and 7 bases at J, with 12 bases between. Germline CDR1 and CDR2: ENHRY and SYGVKD.

The chain is built from TRBV5-4 and TRBJ2-7, with TRBD2 matching 7 bases. V shed 6 bases and J 2 bases; nucleotides not matched to a gene: 8. This CDR3 comprises 14 residues. CDR1 SGHNT and CDR2 YYREEE come from the germline V gene (reference sequence). The CDR3 reads CASTVGGGAYEQYF. CDR3 DNA sequence: TGTGCCAGCACAGTTGGGGGAGGGGCCTACGAGCAGTACTTC.

The CDR3 reads CATSGLGGRGQETQYF. The DNA for the CDR3 is TGTGCCACCAGCGGCCTGGGCGGGAGGGGGCAAGAGACCCAGTACTTC. The V call is TRBV15, the J call TRBJ2-5; 9 nucleotides align to TRBD2. Per germline, CDR1 LNHNV and CDR2 YYDKDF (reference sequence). This CDR3 has 16 residues. Germline trimming cut 5 bases from V and 2 bases from J; bases unmatched to any gene: 9.